The entry below gives a single T cell receptor (beta chain) sequence along with its context. As yet, its antigen is unknown. These data come from a study of T cell responses to AZD1222 COVID-19 vaccine. TCRdb's table, derived via immunoSEQ multiplex PCR, lists solely in-frame clones and lacks some. The sample contains about 140,000 clones, more than 80% of which appear only once. Study outcomes and limitations: Donors, mostly white British, included more females; clonal diversity was possibly underestimated.

The sequence was collected from an adult who received the MenACWY meningococcal vaccine as a control. The sample here was peripheral blood, taken 28 days after the second dose of the MenACWY control vaccine.

For the CDR3, the DNA is TGCAGCGGCTGGACAGGGGAAGGGGACTATGGCTACACCTTC. Translated, it gives CSGWTGEGDYGYTF. J is TRBJ1-2 and V is TRBV29-1; 9 bases line up with TRBD1. V gave up 7 bases and J gave up 3 bases; unmatched junction bases: 9. There are 14 residues in the CDR3. Per the germline V gene, CDR1 is SQVTM and CDR2 is ANQGSEA.